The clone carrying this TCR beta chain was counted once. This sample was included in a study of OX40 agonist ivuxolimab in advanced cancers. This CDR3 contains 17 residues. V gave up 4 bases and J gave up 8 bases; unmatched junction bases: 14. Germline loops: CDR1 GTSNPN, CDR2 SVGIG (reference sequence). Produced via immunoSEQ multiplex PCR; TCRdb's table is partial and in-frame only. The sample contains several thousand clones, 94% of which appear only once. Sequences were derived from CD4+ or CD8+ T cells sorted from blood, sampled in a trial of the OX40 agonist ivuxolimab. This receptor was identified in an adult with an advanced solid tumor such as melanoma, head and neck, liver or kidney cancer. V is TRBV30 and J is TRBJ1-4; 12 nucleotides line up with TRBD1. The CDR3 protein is CAWKNPGTGGVREKLFF. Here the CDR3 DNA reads TGTGCCTGGAAGAATCCCGGGACAGGGGGCGTTCGGGAAAAACTGTTTTTT.